Listed here is a single TCR beta chain. This clonotype occurred a few times. Its antigen is currently not known. Base qualities are not at hand, and no much larger clone is one base apart. CDR1 and CDR2 were assigned from the germline V gene (reference sequence) as MNHEY and SMNVEV. V was cut back by 0 bases and J by 3 bases, leaving a gap of 12 bases between them. Including the terminal cysteine and phenylalanine, the CDR3 comprises 15 residues. Only CDR3 DNA is held: 45 bases, read in frame from base 1. The library was produced with 5' RACE. Sequencing used an Illumina HiSeq 2500. A second PCR of about 7 to 12 cycles was run with a J-beta primer mix and a sample-barcoded 5' primer. A unique molecular identifier was introduced onto each TCR beta cDNA molecule by a template-switch 5' adaptor carrying 12 random nucleotides. At least 2.5 million CDR3-containing paired-end reads were obtained from each sample. First-strand cDNA was synthesized from all RNA with the Mint cDNA synthesis kit, primed by a TRBC-specific oligonucleotide. Following uracil-DNA glycosylase treatment, all cDNA underwent a first 18-cycle PCR with the universal primers M1SS and BC2_uni_R. For the original study's pipeline: For normalization, 1 million high-quality reads were randomly selected from each sample, with every read carrying a distinct molecular identifier. Instead of being binned into consensus sequences, reads that shared molecular identifiers were thrown out. MiTCR, set to a Q25 quality threshold and the strictest error-elimination algorithm, was used for CDR3 identification, clonotype clustering and error correction. A nonparametric unseen species model with Euler transformation was used to estimate a lower bound on total TCR beta diversity. Clones were called with MiXCR by TCRdb after fastp trimmed the public reads at Q25, and only in-frame beta chains were retained. Each entry is one CDR3 protein sequence, shown with its most common DNA and genes. The V and J calls come from TCRdb's annotation, not from the publication. The table for this sample lists under 2,000,000 distinct CDR3 sequences; around 50% of them were counted only once. In total, the top ten clones hold 2% to 2.5% of the sample.

The data were obtained in a study of blood T cells in healthy people across ages (dated by TCRdb to the mid-2010s). At the level of the whole study: In model experiments, template switching captured roughly one uniquely barcoded TCR beta cDNA molecule for every two T cells. To avoid experimental bias, donors of different ages were randomly spread across the sequencing lanes. The donors were split into four age groups: young (average about 16 years), middle-aged (roughly 39), aged (62) and long-lived (about 74). Two additional independent replicas of 1 million unique cDNA reads from the same blood draw were analyzed for two donors (one aged 18 to 29 and one aged 80 or older). To track age-related changes in TCR beta repertoire diversity, the study relied on deep sequencing normalized with unique cDNA molecular identifiers. Here is what the overall study found, with its caveats: Compared with the aged group, more naive CD4+ T cells, fewer expanded clones and increased TCR diversity were shown by the long-lived group, suggesting age selection. The percentage of naive T cells measured by flow cytometry correlated strongly with observed TCR beta diversity. Bulk unsorted PBMC profiling prevented conclusive comparison of naive and antigen-experienced compartments. As age increased, observed TCR beta diversity per million T cells dropped in a roughly linear way, and a significant reduction was already evident by age 40. Because the CMV infection status of the donors was unknown, age-related changes in expanded clonotypes may potentially have been confounded. Estimates of total diversity from one million sequenced T cells were regarded as lower bounds and underestimates.

The 35 to 40 donors, aged roughly 6 to 90 years, were systemically healthy Caucasian individuals from Russia. Roughly 9.5 milliliters of peripheral blood were drawn from each donor into EDTA-treated Vacutainer tubes. Ficoll-Paque density-gradient centrifugation was used to isolate PBMCs, with at least 7 million per sample. Trizol reagent was used to extract total RNA from PBMCs, with at least 5.5 micrograms per sample. For every donor, flow cytometry on a PBMC aliquot measured the percentage of naive CD45RAhigh/CD27high T cells. The rearranged chain carries TRBV27 and TRBJ2-7; tentative D gene TRBD1, with 6 bases matching. This receptor was obtained from a woman aged 40 to 50 in good health. Material: blood. The nucleotide sequence is TGTGCCAGCAGTTTATCGGGGCAGGGGCACTACGAGCAGTACTTC. Its protein reads: CASSLSGQGHYEQYF.